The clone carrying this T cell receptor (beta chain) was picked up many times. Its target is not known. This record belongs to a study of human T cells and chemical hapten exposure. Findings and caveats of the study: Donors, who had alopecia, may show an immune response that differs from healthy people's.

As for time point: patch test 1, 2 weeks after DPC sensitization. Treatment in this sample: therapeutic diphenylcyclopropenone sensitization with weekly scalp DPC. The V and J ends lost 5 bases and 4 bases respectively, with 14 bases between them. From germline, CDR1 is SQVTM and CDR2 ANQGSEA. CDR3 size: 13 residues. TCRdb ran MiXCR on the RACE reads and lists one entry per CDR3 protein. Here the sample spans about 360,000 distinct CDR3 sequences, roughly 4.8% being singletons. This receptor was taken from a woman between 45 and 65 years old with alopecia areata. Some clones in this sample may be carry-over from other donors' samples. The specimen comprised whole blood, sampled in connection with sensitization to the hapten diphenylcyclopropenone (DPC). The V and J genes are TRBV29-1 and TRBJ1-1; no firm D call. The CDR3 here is CSVLGLGGTEAFF. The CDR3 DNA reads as TGCAGCGTTTTAGGGCTAGGTGGCACTGAAGCTTTCTTT.